Presented here are 5 T cell receptor beta chains from one specimen sequenced in a study of response to subunit inactivated influenza vaccine. TCRdb re-analysed the RT-PCR reads in MiXCR, keeping a single row per CDR3 protein. The sample shows 650,000 to 800,000 distinct CDR3 sequences, less than 20% of them seen only once. Sequencing used PBMCs from blood, obtained less than 6 days after vaccination. The receptors were sampled from a man over 45 who received an inactivated influenza vaccine.

This chain joins TRBV10-3 and TRBJ2-2; possibly TRBD1 or TRBD2 for D (5 bases each). V was cut by 0 bases and J by 0 bases, with 8 bases left in between. This CDR3 spans 16 amino acids. Germline CDR1 reads ENHRY; CDR2 reads SYGVKD. CDR3 residues: CAISESGTANTGELFF. The CDR3 DNA reads as TGTGCCATCAGTGAGTCTGGGACGGCGAACACCGGGGAGCTGTTTTTT.

This clonotype was seen a few times. The chain couples TRBV4-3 to TRBJ2-2; no firm D call. V was clipped by 5 bases and J by 5 bases, with 15 bases between them. Germline V gives CDR1 LGHNA, CDR2 YSLEER. The CDR3 has 15 residues. CDR3: CASSIRHSGTGELFF. The CDR3 bases are TGCGCCAGCAGCATTCGACATTCCGGGACCGGGGAGCTGTTTTTT.

The chain carries TRBV28 and TRBJ2-3, with TRBD2 matching 8 bases. After removal of 4 bases from V and 3 bases from J, the junction contained 6 bases not matched to a gene. The CDR3 extends over 15 amino acids. Per germline, CDR1 MDHEN and CDR2 SYDVKM. Here the CDR3 DNA reads TGTGCCAGCAGTTCTCCGGGAGGGGGAACAGATACGCAGTATTTT. Translated, it gives CASSSPGGGTDTQYF.

V usage is TRBV29-1 and J usage is TRBJ1-1; the D is unclear. The CDR3 spans 15 residues. From germline, CDR1 is SQVTM and CDR2 ANQGSEA. V lost 0 bases and J lost 2, with 13 bases in between. The CDR3: CSVEDRGMKNTEAFF. The CDR3 nucleotides are TGCAGCGTTGAAGATCGAGGAATGAAAAACACTGAAGCTTTCTTT. Drawing the rest from reference TRBV29-1 and TRBJ1-1, the complete variable domain is SAVISQKPSRDICQRGTSLTIQCQVDSQVTMMFWYRQQPGQSLTLIATANQGSEATYESGFVIDKFPISRPNLTFSTLTVSNMSPEDSSIYLCSVEDRGMKNTEAFFGQGTRLTVV.

The V and J genes are TRBV7-2 and TRBJ2-7; no clear D gene. The CDR3 consists of 14 residues. V lost 8 bases and J 1 base, leaving 15 bases between the germline ends. Germline V CDR1 and CDR2: SGHTA, FQGNSA. Written as DNA, the CDR3 is TGTGCCAGCCGGCAGGAACCCCTATCCTACGAGCAGTACTTC. Translating it yields CASRQEPLSYEQYF.